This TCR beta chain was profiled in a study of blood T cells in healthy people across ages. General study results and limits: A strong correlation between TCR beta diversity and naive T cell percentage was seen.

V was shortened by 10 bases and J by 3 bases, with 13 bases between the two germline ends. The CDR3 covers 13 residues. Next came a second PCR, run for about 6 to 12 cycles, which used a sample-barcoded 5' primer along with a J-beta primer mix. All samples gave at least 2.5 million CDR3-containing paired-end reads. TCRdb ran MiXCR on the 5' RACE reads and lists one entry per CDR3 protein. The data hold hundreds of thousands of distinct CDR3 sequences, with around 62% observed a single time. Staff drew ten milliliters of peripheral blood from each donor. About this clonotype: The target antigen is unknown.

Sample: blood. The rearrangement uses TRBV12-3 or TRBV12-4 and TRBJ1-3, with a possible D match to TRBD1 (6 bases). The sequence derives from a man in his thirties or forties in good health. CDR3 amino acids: CATQGSHGNTIYF. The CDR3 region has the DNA TGTGCCACACAGGGATCACATGGAAACACCATATATTTT.